Each of the 14 T cell receptor beta chains below was sequenced from the same sample in a study of cytomegalovirus exposure and HLA in healthy donors. TCRdb's copy holds only in-frame clones and misses some; the assay was immunoSEQ multiplex PCR. The repertoire has under 100,000 clones, 95% of them found once; the top ten carry 0.55% to 0.75%. Sequenced material: PBMCs. The receptors were gathered from a woman aged 18-29 years in good health and CMV-seronegative.

The CDR3 reads CASSLLSSGYEQYF. CDR3 in DNA: TGTGCCAGCAGTTTATTGTCAAGCGGCTACGAGCAGTACTTC. This chain links TRBV27 with TRBJ2-7, with TRBD2 as a possible D gene (5 bases). The germline V and J ends were trimmed by 1 base and 3 bases, with 10 bases remaining between them. Germline CDR1 and CDR2: MNHEY and SMNVEV (reference sequence). This CDR3 spans 14 amino acids.

The chain couples TRBV7-2 to TRBJ1-1; D unclear. The CDR3 sequence is 13 residues long. Trimming removed 5 bases at V and 7 bases at J, with 14 bases between. Germline loops: CDR1 SGHTA, CDR2 FQGNSA. The CDR3 coding sequence is TGTGCCAGCAGCCTATCCTCGGGTGGTGAAGCTTTCTTT. Translated: CASSLSSGGEAFF.

The CDR3 region is CASSPSTDTQYF. DNA for the CDR3: TGTGCCAGCTCCCCTAGCACAGATACGCAGTATTTT. This sequence joins TRBV18 and TRBJ2-3, with unresolved D. This CDR3 is built from 12 residues. Trimming left V 6 bases short and J 0 bases short, with 4 bases between. Germline loops: CDR1 KGHSH, CDR2 LQKENI.

The rearrangement joins TRBV7-9 to TRBJ1-4, with 7 bases identical to TRBD1. The CDR3 consists of 14 residues. From germline, CDR1 is SEHNR and CDR2 FQNEAQ (reference sequence). V shed 5 bases and J 8 bases; nucleotides not matched to a gene: 8. The CDR3 region is CASSLTGIREKLFF. The CDR3 coding sequence is TGTGCCAGCAGCCTGACAGGGATACGGGAAAAACTGTTTTTT.

V gene TRBV27 combines with J gene TRBJ2-3; TRBD2 aligns across 15 bases. The CDR3 spans 16 residues. Germline-derived CDR1 and CDR2 are MNHEY and SMNVEV (reference sequence). The J segment lost 4 bases and the V segment lost 4 bases, leaving 3 bases of the junction unmatched. The DNA for the CDR3 is TGTGCCAGCAGTTCGGGACTAGCGGGGGGATCAGATACGCAGTATTTT. This gives the protein CASSSGLAGGSDTQYF.

Notes on this clone: Other DNA sequences in the same sample also yield this CDR3. The chain joins TRBV11-2 to TRBJ1-2; 8 bases fit TRBD1. The CDR3 has 13 residues. J lost 8 bases, V lost 5 bases, and 7 bases had no gene match. The germline V gene has CDR1 SGHAT and CDR2 FQNNGV. The CDR3 loop reads CASSRDRGRGYTF. CDR3 coding DNA: TGTGCCAGCAGCCGAGACAGGGGTCGAGGCTACACCTTC.

This clone has a single count. This chain connects TRBV5-1 to TRBJ1-2; the D is unclear. In germline, CDR1 is SGHRS, CDR2 YFSETQ. V was trimmed by 0 bases and J by 5 bases, leaving 8 bases between them. The CDR3 loop spans 13 amino acids. The CDR3 here is CASSLATEYGYTF. The DNA for the CDR3 is TGCGCCAGCAGCTTGGCAACGGAGTATGGCTACACCTTC.

This chain joins TRBV7-9 and TRBJ1-2; no clear D. CDR1 and CDR2 from the germline V gene are SEHNR and FQNEAQ (reference sequence). This CDR3 has 13 amino acids. Trimming removed 1 base at V and 3 bases at J, with 6 bases between. The CDR3 here is CASSLGQDYGYTF. The CDR3 DNA follows: TGTGCCAGCAGCTTAGGGCAGGACTATGGCTACACCTTC.

The chain is built from TRBV4-3 and TRBJ2-1; 9 bases agree with TRBD2. This CDR3 comprises 16 residues. The germline V gene has CDR1 LGHNA and CDR2 YSLEER. The V segment lost 0 bases and the J segment 5 bases; nucleotides outside the gene matches: 5. The CDR3 bases are TGCGCCAGCAGCCAAGAGTTGACTAGCGGCCACAATGAGCAGTTCTTC. This sequence encodes CASSQELTSGHNEQFF.

This clone was detected only once. Here the CDR3 DNA reads TGCGCCAGCAGCCCCCGGACAGGGGGCGCCGGGGAGACCCAGTACTTC. Residues: CASSPRTGGAGETQYF. The chain carries TRBV4-3 and TRBJ2-5; 11 nucleotides line up with TRBD1. After removal of 4 bases from V and 5 bases from J, the junction contained 9 bases not matched to a gene. Looked up from germline, CDR1 is LGHNA and CDR2 is YSLEER. The CDR3 has 16 residues.

The chain carries TRBV28 and TRBJ2-7; TRBD2 matches 8 bases. The CDR3 loop spans 14 amino acids. Germline CDR1 MDHEN, CDR2 SYDVKM. V lost 5 bases and J lost 1; bases outside the gene matches: 4. This chain's CDR3 is CASSRGGPSYEQYF. The CDR3 nucleotides are TGTGCCAGCAGTCGGGGGGGGCCGTCCTACGAGCAGTACTTC.

The chain carries TRBV5-6 and TRBJ2-7, with 11 bases aligning to TRBD2. Germline-derived CDR1 and CDR2 are SGHDT and YYEEEE. The CDR3 is 16 residues long. J lost 5 bases, V lost 1 base, and 8 bases had no gene match. CDR3 loop: CASSLPVGGLADEQYF. The DNA for the CDR3 is TGTGCCAGCAGCTTGCCCGTCGGGGGACTAGCGGACGAGCAGTACTTC. The complete variable domain, with remaining parts taken from reference TRBV5-6 and TRBJ2-7, reads DAGVTQSPTHLIKTRGQQVTLRCSPKSGHDTVSWYQQALGQGPQFIFQYYEEEERQRGNFPDRFSGHQFPNYSSELNVNALLLGDSALYLCASSLPVGGLADEQYFGPGTRLTVT.

This sequence joins TRBV29-1 and TRBJ1-5; possible D gene TRBD1, 6 bases. Trimming removed 6 bases from V and 4 bases from J, with 13 bases in between. Germline CDR1 and CDR2: SQVTM and ANQGSEA. This CDR3 is 13 amino acids long. CDR3 sequence: CSVNTGINQPQHF. DNA of the CDR3: TGCAGCGTGAACACAGGGATAAATCAGCCCCAGCATTTT.

V usage is TRBV9 and J usage is TRBJ2-3; TRBD2 matches at 8 bases. The junction had 15 bases not matched to a gene; V was cut back by 4 bases and J by 2 bases. CDR1 SGDLS and CDR2 YYNGEE come from the germline V gene. The CDR3 covers 18 residues. The CDR3 coding sequence is TGTGCCAGCAGCCCCAAGACTAGCGTAGATATCTTCACAGATACGCAGTATTTT. Translated: CASSPKTSVDIFTDTQYF.